The 15 T cell receptor beta chains given below trace back to one sample, sequenced in a study of OX40 agonist ivuxolimab in advanced cancers. Sequencing used immunoSEQ multiplex PCR; TCRdb keeps in-frame clones, though not all of them. The sample yields 90,000 to 95,000 clones, around 84% seen once. The sequences come from CD4+ or CD8+ T cells sorted from blood, collected in a trial of the OX40 agonist ivuxolimab. The receptor source for this set is an adult with an advanced solid tumor such as melanoma, head and neck, liver or kidney cancer.

This clone was seen once. The rearrangement links TRBV6-6 to TRBJ2-3; 7 nucleotides line up with TRBD1. J gave up 2 bases and V 5 bases, and 4 bases lay outside the gene matches. CDR1 is MNHNY, CDR2 SVGAGI, per germline (reference sequence). The CDR3 extends over 14 amino acids. The CDR3 region is CASSTGQNTDTQYF. CDR3 DNA: TGTGCCAGCAGTACGGGACAGAACACAGATACGCAGTATTTT.

The rearrangement uses TRBV15 and TRBJ2-5; 13 bases line up with TRBD2. Germline V gene lookup returns CDR1 LNHNV and CDR2 YYDKDF (reference sequence). The CDR3 contains 16 residues. Unmatched junction bases numbered 8, after V lost 3 bases and J lost 7 bases. CDR3 protein: CATSRGGTSGDRTQYF. CDR3 bases: TGTGCCACCAGCAGGGGGGGGACTAGCGGGGATCGGACCCAGTACTTC.

CDR3 sequence (DNA): TGCGCCAGCAGCTTGGGCGGGGAAGGCGGGGAGCTGTTTTTT. Translation gives CASSLGGEGGELFF. The V gene is TRBV5-1, the J gene TRBJ2-2; tentatively, D is TRBD2 (6 bases). This CDR3 comprises 14 residues. CDR1 and CDR2 from the germline V gene are SGHRS and YFSETQ. V was clipped by 0 bases and J by 7 bases, with 10 bases between them.

The chain uses TRBV7-2 and TRBJ1-5, with TRBD1 matching over 9 bases. Germline CDR1 SGHTA, CDR2 FQGNSA. V lost 2 bases, J lost 0 bases, and 8 bases stayed unmatched. This CDR3 comprises 18 residues. CDR3 protein: CASSLTTGGPYSNQPQHF. The CDR3 DNA reads TGTGCCAGCAGCTTAACGACAGGGGGGCCCTATAGCAATCAGCCCCAGCATTTT.

This clone was recorded only once. The chain links TRBV4-1 to TRBJ1-1; D gene uncertain. Germline-derived CDR1 and CDR2 are MGHRA and YSYEKL. The CDR3 sequence is 15 residues long. Trimming took 6 bases from V and 0 from J, leaving 14 bases between them. The CDR3 loop is CASRLGETMNTEAFF. In DNA form, the CDR3 reads TGCGCCAGCAGGTTGGGAGAAACCATGAACACTGAAGCTTTCTTT.

The chain uses TRBV28 and TRBJ1-6, with D perhaps matching TRBD1 (5 bases). V dropped 6 bases and J dropped 6 bases, with 12 bases sitting between them. CDR1 and CDR2 from the germline V gene are MDHEN and SYDVKM. This CDR3 is 14 amino acids long. The CDR3 DNA reads TGTGCCAGCAGGCAAAGGGGTTTTAATTCACCCCTCCACTTT. The encoded protein is CASRQRGFNSPLHF.

V is TRBV7-2 and J is TRBJ1-5; no clear D. The germline CDR1 and CDR2 sequences are SGHTA and FQGNSA. This CDR3 is built from 13 residues. Deletions cut 3 bases from V and 6 bases from J, with 9 bases between. CDR3 in DNA: TGTGCCAGCAGCTTTGAGGAGGGTCAGCCCCAGCATTTT. Amino acids: CASSFEEGQPQHF.

This clone has a single count. The rearrangement uses TRBV6-1 and TRBJ1-3; no clear D gene. Germline V lookup: CDR1 MNHNS, CDR2 SASEGT. CDR3 length: 14 amino acids. V lost 1 base and J lost 0, with 4 bases in between. CDR3 bases: TGTGCCAGCAGTGAAGGGAACTCTGGAAACACCATATATTTT. Translation gives CASSEGNSGNTIYF.

V and J are TRBV28 and TRBJ1-2; 7 nucleotides agree with TRBD1. The CDR3 runs 15 residues. Looked up from germline, CDR1 is MDHEN and CDR2 is SYDVKM. V lost 3 bases to trimming and J lost 1 base; unmatched junction nucleotides: 5. The CDR3 nucleotides are TGTGCCAGCAGTTTCCTCGGACAGGATAACTATGGCTACACCTTC. It encodes CASSFLGQDNYGYTF.

DNA for the CDR3: TGTGCCAGCAGCCCGGGACAGGGCTATGGCTACACCTTC. Translation gives CASSPGQGYGYTF. This chain uses TRBV7-3 with TRBJ1-2; 9 bases fit TRBD1. Germline CDR1 and CDR2: SGHTA and FQGTGA. This CDR3 spans 13 amino acids. With V trimmed by 5 bases and J by 4 bases, 2 bases remained unmatched.

The chain joins TRBV28 to TRBJ2-1, with a possible D match to TRBD1 (5 bases). From germline, CDR1 is MDHEN and CDR2 SYDVKM. With 8 bases removed from V and 6 bases from J, the gap between germline ends came to 14 bases. CDR3 length: 13 residues. The CDR3 sequence is CASGEDTINEQFF. CDR3 in DNA: TGTGCCAGCGGAGAGGACACCATCAATGAGCAGTTCTTC.

This clone occurred once. The rearrangement uses TRBV5-1 and TRBJ1-2, with D possibly matching TRBD1 (5 bases). V was cut by 4 bases and J by 4 bases, with 8 bases left in between. Germline V gene data show CDR1 as SGHRS and CDR2 as YFSETQ. The CDR3 totals 12 residues. The CDR3 DNA reads as TGCGCCAGCAGCGAGGGGCGCTATGGCTACACCTTC. Encoded protein: CASSEGRYGYTF. Combining the CDR3 with reference TRBV5-1 and TRBJ1-2 gives the whole variable domain KAGVTQTPRYLIKTRGQQVTLSCSPISGHRSVSWYQQTPGQGLQFLFEYFSETQRNKGNFPGRFSGRQFSNSRSEMNVSTLELGDSALYLCASSEGRYGYTFGSGTRLTVV.

The chain combines TRBV6-5 with TRBJ1-5; D not certain. The CDR3 totals 14 residues. Between the trimmed V and J ends, which lost 0 bases and 7 bases, there was a span of 10 bases. Germline CDR1 reads MNHEY; CDR2 reads SVGAGI. The CDR3 reads CASSYSRGSQPQHF. CDR3 in DNA: TGTGCCAGCAGTTACTCGAGAGGGAGCCAGCCCCAGCATTTT.

V gene TRBV18 combines with J gene TRBJ2-7; tentatively, D is TRBD1 (5 bases). This CDR3 has 14 residues. V lost 5 bases and J lost 6, with 17 bases in between. Germline CDR1 and CDR2: KGHSH and LQKENI. The CDR3 spells CASSTQGETLEQYF. The DNA of the CDR3 is TGTGCCAGCTCAACCCAGGGCGAGACCCTCGAGCAGTACTTC. Combining the CDR3 with reference TRBV18 and TRBJ2-7 gives the whole variable domain NAGVMQNPRHLVRRRGQEARLRCSPMKGHSHVYWYRQLPEEGLKFMVYLQKENIIDESGMPKERFSAEFPKEGPSILRIQQVVRGDSAAYFCASSTQGETLEQYFGPGTRLTVT.

The chain joins TRBV19 to TRBJ1-1; a weak D match, TRBD1 (6 bases). V was cut by 1 base and J by 3 bases, with 18 bases left in between. The CDR3 totals 17 residues. CDR1 and CDR2 from the germline V gene are LNHDA and SQIVND (reference sequence). CDR3 nucleotide sequence: TGTGCCAGTAGTATAGGTGGGACAACCTTCCTCTACACTGAAGCTTTCTTT. Amino acids: CASSIGGTTFLYTEAFF.